A single sample is the source of the 20 T cell receptor beta chains below, sequenced in a study of blood T cell repertoires in COVID-19. TCRdb's copy holds only in-frame clones and misses some; the assay was immunoSEQ multiplex PCR. The table has around 39,000 clones, about nine tenths seen once. The specimen was peripheral blood. These receptors all stem from a man between 60 and 70 years old with active COVID-19.

The chain carries TRBV6-2 or TRBV6-3 and TRBJ2-5; 7 bases are a match to TRBD2. Trimming took 2 bases from V and 1 from J; bases not matched to a gene: 4. This CDR3 is built from 15 residues. Germline loops: CDR1 MNHEY, CDR2 SVGEGT. The CDR3 sequence: CASSYPTSAQETQYF. The CDR3 nucleotides read TGTGCCAGCAGTTACCCCACTAGCGCCCAAGAGACCCAGTACTTC.

This clone was observed a few times. V gene TRBV2 combines with J gene TRBJ1-6; possibly TRBD1 for D (6 bases). V was shortened by 5 bases and J by 6 bases, with 11 bases between the two germline ends. The CDR3 covers 14 residues. CDR1 and CDR2 from the germline V gene are SNHLY and FYNNEI. DNA of the CDR3: TGTGCCAGCAGTCTCACAGGGCGTAATTCACCCCTCCACTTT. Protein product: CASSLTGRNSPLHF. The full variable domain, with the rest looked up from reference TRBV2 and TRBJ1-6, is EPEVTQTPSHQVTQMGQEVILRCVPISNHLYFYWYRQILGQKVEFLVSFYNNEISEKSEIFDDQFSVERPDGSNFTLKIRSTKLEDSAMYFCASSLTGRNSPLHFGNGTRLTVT.

This clone was seen just once. This rearrangement joins TRBV11-2 to TRBJ2-7, with D possibly TRBD1 on 5 matching bases. The CDR3 totals 13 residues. V was shortened by 5 bases and J by 3 bases, with 11 bases between the two germline ends. Looked up from germline, CDR1 is SGHAT and CDR2 is FQNNGV. The CDR3 spells CASSLGALYEQYF. The CDR3 nucleotides are TGTGCCAGCAGCCTAGGGGCTCTCTACGAGCAGTACTTC.

The chain links TRBV5-1 to TRBJ1-1; possible D gene TRBD1, 5 bases. The CDR3 is 14 amino acids. V was cut by 1 base and J by 2 bases, with 9 bases left in between. The V gene's germline CDR1 is SGHRS and CDR2 YFSETQ. The CDR3 reads CASSLFQGNTEAFF. The CDR3 region has the DNA TGCGCCAGCAGCTTGTTTCAGGGTAACACTGAAGCTTTCTTT.

This clone was seen a single time. The genes are TRBV10-3 and TRBJ1-2, with 10 nucleotides matching TRBD1. The CDR3 totals 14 residues. In germline, CDR1 is ENHRY, CDR2 SYGVKD. The ends lost 6 bases at V and 5 bases at J; junction bases unmatched: 6. The chain's CDR3 is CAISSGTGEYGYTF. The DNA for the CDR3 is TGTGCCATCAGCTCCGGGACAGGGGAGTATGGCTACACCTTC.

The rearrangement joins TRBV6-5 to TRBJ2-1, with 8 bases identical to TRBD2. Germline-derived CDR1 and CDR2 are MNHEY and SVGAGI. This CDR3 has 14 amino acids. Unmatched junction bases numbered 6, after V lost 8 bases and J lost 3 bases. CDR3 sequence (DNA): TGTGCCAGCCAGGCGGGAGGTAACTACAATGAGCAGTTCTTC. This translates into CASQAGGNYNEQFF.

The V call is TRBV7-9, the J call TRBJ1-1; 7 positions match TRBD1. The germline gives CDR1 SEHNR, CDR2 FQNEAQ (reference sequence). Trimming took 8 bases from V and 1 from J; bases not matched to a gene: 4. This CDR3 has 13 residues. The CDR3 loop reads CASAGTANTEAFF. The CDR3 bases are TGTGCCAGCGCCGGGACAGCGAACACTGAAGCTTTCTTT. Full variable domain (outside the CDR3, taken from reference TRBV7-9 and TRBJ1-1): DTGVSQNPRHKITKRGQNVTFRCDPISEHNRLYWYRQTLGQGPEFLTYFQNEAQLEKSRLLSDRFSAERPKGSFSTLEIQRTEQGDSAMYLCASAGTANTEAFFGQGTRLTVV.

The chain is built from TRBV21-1 and TRBJ2-1; the D call in the table, TRBD2, was not verified against the DNA. TRBV21-1 is a pseudogene segment. The CDR3 has 14 amino acids. CDR3 loop: CASIRYGSYNEQFF. The CDR3, as DNA: TGTGCCAGCATACGCTATGGCTCCTACAATGAGCAGTTCTTC.

The V call is TRBV18, the J call TRBJ1-2; TRBD1 matches at 9 bases. Trimming took 3 bases from V and 5 from J; bases not matched to a gene: 7. The CDR3 consists of 15 residues. In germline, CDR1 is KGHSH, CDR2 LQKENI. DNA for the CDR3: TGTGCCAGCTCACCGGGACAGGGTGATGCATATGGCTACACCTTC. This encodes CASSPGQGDAYGYTF.

The genes are TRBV10-3 and TRBJ1-1, with 7 nucleotides matching TRBD1. This CDR3 is 15 amino acids long. V shed 2 bases and J 1 base; nucleotides not matched to a gene: 4. The germline V gene encodes CDR1 ENHRY and CDR2 SYGVKD. The CDR3 DNA is TGTGCCATCAGTGAGGAGGGGGCGGCGAACACTGAAGCTTTCTTT. As protein: CAISEEGAANTEAFF.

The rearrangement links TRBV18 to TRBJ2-2, with D maybe TRBD2 (5 bases). This CDR3 has 15 amino acids. V shed 6 bases and J shed 2 bases, with 13 bases lying between them. CDR1 and CDR2 (germline): KGHSH, LQKENI. CDR3 amino acids: CASSPELVNTGELFF. In nucleotides, the CDR3 is TGTGCCAGCTCTCCCGAACTAGTTAACACCGGGGAGCTGTTTTTT.

This rearrangement joins TRBV5-1 to TRBJ1-1; TRBD1 aligns across 7 bases. The CDR3 is made up of 14 amino acids. The germline CDR1 and CDR2 sequences are SGHRS and YFSETQ. Losses at the gene ends were 5 bases for V and 0 bases for J; bases not matched to a gene: 4. CDR3 loop: CASRKGQMNTEAFF. CDR3 coding DNA: TGCGCCAGCAGGAAGGGACAGATGAACACTGAAGCTTTCTTT.

The rearrangement links TRBV2 to TRBJ1-3, with D maybe TRBD1 (5 bases). This CDR3 is 12 amino acids long. Trimming stripped 6 bases from V and 3 bases from J, with 6 bases between. CDR1 is SNHLY and CDR2 is FYNNEI in the germline V gene. The CDR3 loop reads CASRDNGNTIYF. CDR3 sequence (DNA): TGTGCCAGCAGGGACAATGGAAACACCATATATTTT.

This chain joins TRBV6-5 and TRBJ2-5; TRBD1 aligns across 8 bases. Germline lookup yields CDR1 MNHEY and CDR2 SVGAGI. Trimming cost V 4 bases and J 4 bases; bases outside gene matches: 5. The CDR3 has 14 amino acids. DNA for the CDR3: TGTGCCAGCAGTTGGACAGGGAAAGGAGAGACCCAGTACTTC. It specifies CASSWTGKGETQYF.

The rearrangement links TRBV24-1 to TRBJ2-6; 9 bases match TRBD1. Losses at the gene ends were 4 bases for V and 1 base for J; bases not matched to a gene: 10. The germline V gene has CDR1 KGHDR and CDR2 SFDVKD. The CDR3 has 19 residues. This CDR3 is CATSDPVNRGQSGANVLTF. In DNA form, the CDR3 reads TGTGCCACCAGTGACCCAGTTAACAGGGGGCAATCTGGGGCCAACGTCCTGACTTTC.

The genes are TRBV5-5 and TRBJ2-7; 7 bases are shared with TRBD1. In germline, CDR1 is SGHKS, CDR2 YYEKEE (reference sequence). The CDR3 is made up of 15 amino acids. Trimming at V came to 2 bases and at J to 4 bases, leaving 9 bases not matched to a gene. CDR3 nucleotide sequence: TGTGCCAGCAGCTTTGACAGGGCCCTGTATTACGAGCAGTACTTC. Encoded protein: CASSFDRALYYEQYF.

This chain uses TRBV20-1 with TRBJ2-1; unclear D gene. This CDR3 comprises 11 residues. V lost 6 bases to trimming and J lost 6 bases, with 9 bases between them. The germline gives CDR1 DFQATT, CDR2 SNEGSKA (reference sequence). In DNA, the CDR3 is TGCAGTGCCAGACTTCTCAATGAGCAGTTCTTC. Amino acids: CSARLLNEQFF.

V and J are TRBV10-3 and TRBJ2-3; 12 bases fit TRBD2. The germline gives CDR1 ENHRY, CDR2 SYGVKD. The length of the CDR3 is 15 residues. V lost 2 bases, J lost 5 bases, and 2 bases stayed unmatched. CDR3 residues: CAISELAGGIDTQYF. CDR3 nucleotide sequence: TGTGCCATCAGTGAGCTAGCGGGAGGGATAGATACGCAGTATTTT.

The rearrangement links TRBV9 to TRBJ2-3, with 7 bases that match TRBD2. Germline loops: CDR1 SGDLS, CDR2 YYNGEE. This CDR3 is built from 15 residues. The V segment lost 1 base and the J segment 1 base; nucleotides outside the gene matches: 3. The CDR3 DNA sequence: TGTGCCAGCAGCGTACTAACTAGCGGCACAGATACGCAGTATTTT. This gives the protein CASSVLTSGTDTQYF.

For the CDR3, the DNA is TGTGCCAGCAGCTACGGCCCGGGACTAGGGTACAATGAGCAGTTCTTC. This gives the protein CASSYGPGLGYNEQFF. The chain has TRBV7-3 and TRBJ2-1; TRBD2 matches 8 bases. Germline-derived CDR1 and CDR2 are SGHTA and FQGTGA. V was clipped by 4 bases and J by 4 bases; unmatched bases: 9. There are 16 residues in the CDR3.